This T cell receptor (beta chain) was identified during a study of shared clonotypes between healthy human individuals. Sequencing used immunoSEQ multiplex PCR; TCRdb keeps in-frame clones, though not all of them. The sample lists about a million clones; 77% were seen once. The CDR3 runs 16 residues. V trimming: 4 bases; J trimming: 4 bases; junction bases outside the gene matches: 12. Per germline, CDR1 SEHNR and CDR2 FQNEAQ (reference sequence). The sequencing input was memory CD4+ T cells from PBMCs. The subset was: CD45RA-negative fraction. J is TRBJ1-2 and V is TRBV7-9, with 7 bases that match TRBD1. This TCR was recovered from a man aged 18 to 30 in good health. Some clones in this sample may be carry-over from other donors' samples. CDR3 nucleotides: TGTGCCAGCAGCTCAAGGGAGGACAGGACCAGCTATGGCTACACCTTC. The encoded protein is CASSSREDRTSYGYTF.